Following are 8 T cell receptor beta chains from one sample sequenced in a study of blood T cell repertoires in COVID-19. Sequenced by immunoSEQ multiplex PCR; TCRdb stores in-frame clones only, minus some. The table lists 200,000 to 250,000 clones, around nine tenths of them singletons. The material sequenced was peripheral blood. All receptors come from a woman in her seventies with active or convalescent COVID-19.

The CDR3 nucleotides read TGTGCCAGCAGTTTTGAGCCCATGAACACTGAAGCTTTCTTT. It yields the protein CASSFEPMNTEAFF. The chain has TRBV6-5 and TRBJ1-1; D is uncertain. The germline V gene has CDR1 MNHEY and CDR2 SVGAGI. The CDR3 has 14 amino acids. Trimming removed 4 bases from V and 0 bases from J, with 9 bases in between.

The rearrangement uses TRBV24-1 and TRBJ2-7, with 7 bases that match TRBD1. Losses at the gene ends were 5 bases for V and 7 bases for J; bases not matched to a gene: 13. The CDR3 runs 15 residues. Per germline, CDR1 KGHDR and CDR2 SFDVKD. In DNA, the CDR3 is TGTGCCACCAGTGCCCTCCGGGACAGAGAAGGGGAGCAGTACTTC. The encoded protein is CATSALRDREGEQYF.

The V call is TRBV5-1, the J call TRBJ1-1; 10 positions agree with TRBD1. Germline lookup yields CDR1 SGHRS and CDR2 YFSETQ. The CDR3 runs to 12 residues. J was trimmed by 11 bases and V by 4 bases; bases with no gene match: 5. The CDR3 DNA follows: TGCGCCAGCAGCCGAGGGACAGGGGTTGCTTTCTTT. Translated: CASSRGTGVAFF.

This clone was seen just once. This chain connects TRBV24-1 to TRBJ2-3; a weak D match, TRBD2 (5 bases). V shed 10 bases and J shed 7 bases, with 17 bases lying between them. This CDR3 contains 13 residues. Germline-derived CDR1 and CDR2 are KGHDR and SFDVKD. For the CDR3, the DNA is TGTGCCACTAGCCGGGAACCTGCATATACGCAGTATTTT. Protein: CATSREPAYTQYF.

The chain combines TRBV3-1 (or the pseudogene TRBV3-2) with TRBJ1-2; D ambiguous. V gave up 1 base and J gave up 2 bases, with 8 bases separating them. Per the germline V gene, CDR1 is LGHDT and CDR2 is YNNKEL (reference sequence). The CDR3 has 14 amino acids. This CDR3 reads CASSQGARNYGYTF. The CDR3 DNA sequence: TGTGCCAGCAGCCAAGGTGCACGGAACTATGGCTACACCTTC.

The chain links TRBV18 to TRBJ1-4; D is ambiguous. This CDR3 has 15 residues. The germline V gene has CDR1 KGHSH and CDR2 LQKENI. V was clipped by 1 base and J by 5 bases, with 11 bases between them. CDR3 sequence: CASSPQAQPNEKLFF. CDR3 nucleotides: TGTGCCAGCTCACCACAGGCACAGCCAAATGAAAAACTGTTTTTT.

Note on this clone: Other DNA sequences in this specimen translate into the identical CDR3. The V call is TRBV6-5, the J call TRBJ1-2; D unresolved. Germline CDR1 MNHEY, CDR2 SVGAGI. The CDR3 is 14 amino acids. The V end was cut by 2 bases, the J end by 5 bases, with 12 bases between. The CDR3 DNA sequence: TGTGCCAGCAGTTACAGTAGGGCGGGTTATGGCTACACCTTC. It yields the protein CASSYSRAGYGYTF.

The chain joins TRBV5-8 to TRBJ2-7; TRBD2 is a possible D gene (6 bases). This CDR3 region has 14 residues. CDR1 and CDR2 from the germline V gene are SGHTS and YDEGEE. V lost 3 bases and J lost 5, with 15 bases in between. The CDR3 protein is CASSSRLVLDEQYF. The CDR3 nucleotides read TGTGCCAGCAGCTCGAGACTAGTCTTGGACGAGCAGTACTTC.